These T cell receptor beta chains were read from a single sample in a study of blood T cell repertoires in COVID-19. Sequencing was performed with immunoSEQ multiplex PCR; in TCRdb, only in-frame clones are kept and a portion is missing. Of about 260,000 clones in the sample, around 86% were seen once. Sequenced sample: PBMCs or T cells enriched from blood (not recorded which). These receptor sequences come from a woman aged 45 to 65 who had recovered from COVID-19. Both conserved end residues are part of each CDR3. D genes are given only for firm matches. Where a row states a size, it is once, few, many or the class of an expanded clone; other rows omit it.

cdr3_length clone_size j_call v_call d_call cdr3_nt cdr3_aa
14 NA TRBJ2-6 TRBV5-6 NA TGTGCCAGCAGACTAACCTCTGGGGCCAACGTCCTGACTTTC CASRLTSGANVLTF
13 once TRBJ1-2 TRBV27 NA TGTGCCAGCAGTTTTGCGGTTGGGGAGGGCTACACCTTC CASSFAVGEGYTF
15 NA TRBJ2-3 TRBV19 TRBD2 TGTGCCAGTAGTTCGGTAGCGGGAACCACAGATACGCAGTATTTT CASSSVAGTTDTQYF
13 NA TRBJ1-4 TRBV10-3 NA TGTGCCTCCTCCGGGACTGGTTATGAAAAACTGTTTTTT CASSGTGYEKLFF
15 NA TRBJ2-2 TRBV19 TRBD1 TGTGCCAGTAGCGGACAGGGATTGAACACCGGGGAGCTGTTTTTT CASSGQGLNTGELFF
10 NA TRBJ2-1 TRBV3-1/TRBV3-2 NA TGTGCCAGCAGCCCACTGTCGTGGTTCTTC CASSPLSWFF
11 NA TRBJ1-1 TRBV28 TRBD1 TGTGCCAGCAGTTGGACAGGATGGGCTTTCTTT CASSWTGWAFF
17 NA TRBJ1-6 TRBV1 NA TGCACCAGCAGCCATAACGGACAGGTGGCGATTAATTCACCCCTCCACTTT CTSSHNGQVAINSPLHF
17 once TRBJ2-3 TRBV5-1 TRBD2 TGCGCCAGCAGCCAACCTTCGCTAGCGGGGAGCACAGATACGCAGTATTTT CASSQPSLAGSTDTQYF
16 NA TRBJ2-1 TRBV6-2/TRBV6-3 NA TGTGCCAGCAGTTCCCCCCTGACAAGGGGTGACAATGAGCAGTTCTTC CASSSPLTRGDNEQFF
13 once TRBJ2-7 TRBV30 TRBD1 TGTGCCTGGAGTCCGGGACAGACCTACGAGCAGTACTTC CAWSPGQTYEQYF
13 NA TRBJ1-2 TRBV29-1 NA TGCAGCACCACCAGGGACATTAGGGATGGCTACACCTTC CSTTRDIRDGYTF
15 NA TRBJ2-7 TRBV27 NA TGTGCCAGCAGGTTGGTGGGGGCGTACCTCTACGAGCAGTACTTC CASRLVGAYLYEQYF
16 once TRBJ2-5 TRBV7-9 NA TGTGCCAGCAGCTTCGAATTGGACAGCCCGATAGAAACCCAGTACTTC CASSFELDSPIETQYF
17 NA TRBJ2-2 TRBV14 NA TGTGCCAGCAGCCAACGGCTCCTACCGGGACTCACCGGGGAGCTGTTTTTT CASSQRLLPGLTGELFF
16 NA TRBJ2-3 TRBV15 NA TGTGCCACCAGCAGAGTGGAGCTCTGGGGCACAGATACGCAGTATTTT CATSRVELWGTDTQYF
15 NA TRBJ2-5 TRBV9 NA TGTGCCAGCAGCGTAGAATGGGGGGTAAGAGAGACCCAGTACTTC CASSVEWGVRETQYF
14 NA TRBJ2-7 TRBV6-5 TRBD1 TGTGCCAGCAGCCGTGGGACAGGGGGATACGAGCAGTACTTC CASSRGTGGYEQYF
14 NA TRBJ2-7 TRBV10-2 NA TGCGCCAGCCAACACCGGGAGAGCTCCTACGAGCAGTACTTC CASQHRESSYEQYF
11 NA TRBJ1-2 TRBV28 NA TGTGCCAGCAGTTTGGCCTATGGCTACACCTTC CASSLAYGYTF
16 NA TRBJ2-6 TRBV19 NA TGTGCCAGTAGTATGTGGCAGATCTCTGGGGCCAACGTCCTGACTTTC CASSMWQISGANVLTF
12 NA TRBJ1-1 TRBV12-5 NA TGTGCTAGTGGTCCGAGGGACACTGAAGCTTTCTTT CASGPRDTEAFF
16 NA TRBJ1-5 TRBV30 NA TGTGCCTGGACCCACGGGAAGGGGGTGAACAATCAGCCCCAGCATTTT CAWTHGKGVNNQPQHF
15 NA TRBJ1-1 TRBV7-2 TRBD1 TGTGCCAGCAGCTGGGACAGGGACAGCAACACTGAAGCTTTCTTT CASSWDRDSNTEAFF
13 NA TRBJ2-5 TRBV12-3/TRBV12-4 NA TGTGCCAGCAGAAGCGATGCTGGGGAGACCCAGTACTTC CASRSDAGETQYF
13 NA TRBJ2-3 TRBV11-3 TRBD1 TGTGCCAGCAGCTCGGACAGGGGCGATACGCAGTATTTT CASSSDRGDTQYF
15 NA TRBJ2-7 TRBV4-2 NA TGTGCCAGCAGCCAAGATACGGCAGGATCCTACGAGCAGTACTTC CASSQDTAGSYEQYF
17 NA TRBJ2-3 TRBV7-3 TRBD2 TGTGCCAGCAGCTTACAAGCGGGGGGGCCTAGCACAGATACGCAGTATTTT CASSLQAGGPSTDTQYF
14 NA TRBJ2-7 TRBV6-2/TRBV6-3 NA TGTGCCAGCAGCCCCGTTGGAGGAACCTACGAGCAGTACTTC CASSPVGGTYEQYF
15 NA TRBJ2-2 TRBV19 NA TGTGCCAGTAGTACCCAGACAGGTCGTGGCGGGGAGCTGTTTTTT CASSTQTGRGGELFF
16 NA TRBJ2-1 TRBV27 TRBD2 TGTGCCAGCAGCAGAAGACTAGCGGTTTTTTACAATGAGCAGTTCTTC CASSRRLAVFYNEQFF
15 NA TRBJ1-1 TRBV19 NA TGTGCCAGTAGTATATCGGGTGAGGGGAACACTGAAGCTTTCTTT CASSISGEGNTEAFF
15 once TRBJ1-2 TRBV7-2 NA TGTGCCAGCAGCTTAGGACAGGCAGTAAACTATGGCTACACCTTC CASSLGQAVNYGYTF
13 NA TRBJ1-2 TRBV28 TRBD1 TGTGCCAGCATCAGGGACAGACGCTATGGCTACACCTTC CASIRDRRYGYTF
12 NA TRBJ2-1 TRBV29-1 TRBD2 TGCAGCGTCGCCGCGGGGGTGAGTGAGCAGTTCTTC CSVAAGVSEQFF
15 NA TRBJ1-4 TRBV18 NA TGTGCCAGCTCGCTACAGGGAGAGGCTAATGAAAAACTGTTTTTT CASSLQGEANEKLFF
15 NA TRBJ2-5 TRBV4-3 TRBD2 TGCGCCAGCAGCCAAATGACTAGCGATTCGGAGACCCAGTACTTC CASSQMTSDSETQYF
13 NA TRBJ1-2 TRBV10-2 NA TGCGCCAGTGTCGGGGGGGCAAACTATGGCTACACCTTC CASVGGANYGYTF
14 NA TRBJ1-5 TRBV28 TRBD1 TGTGCCAGCAGTGGACAGGTCAGGGGTCAGCCCCAGCATTTT CASSGQVRGQPQHF
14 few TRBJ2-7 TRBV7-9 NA TGTGCCAGCAGCCGCCGGGGAGGAACCTACGAGCAGTACTTC CASSRRGGTYEQYF
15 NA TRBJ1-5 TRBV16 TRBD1 TGTGCCAGCAGCCAACCCGACAGGGGCAATCAGCCCCAGCATTTT CASSQPDRGNQPQHF
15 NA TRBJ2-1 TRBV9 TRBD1 TGTGCCAGCAGTAAAGGACAGGGGAAACTCAATGAGCAGTTCTTC CASSKGQGKLNEQFF
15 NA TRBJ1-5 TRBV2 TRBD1 TGTGCCAGCAGTGATAACCGACAGGGTGGACAGCCCCAGCATTTT CASSDNRQGGQPQHF
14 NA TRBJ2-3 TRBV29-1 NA TGCAGCGTTGATGGCAGGGGCGCCGGAGATACGCAGTATTTT CSVDGRGAGDTQYF
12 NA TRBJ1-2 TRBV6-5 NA TGTGCCAGCAGATCTATCCACTATGGCTACACCTTC CASRSIHYGYTF
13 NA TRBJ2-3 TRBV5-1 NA TGCGCCAGCAGCGAGGGGGGCACAGATACGCAGTATTTT CASSEGGTDTQYF